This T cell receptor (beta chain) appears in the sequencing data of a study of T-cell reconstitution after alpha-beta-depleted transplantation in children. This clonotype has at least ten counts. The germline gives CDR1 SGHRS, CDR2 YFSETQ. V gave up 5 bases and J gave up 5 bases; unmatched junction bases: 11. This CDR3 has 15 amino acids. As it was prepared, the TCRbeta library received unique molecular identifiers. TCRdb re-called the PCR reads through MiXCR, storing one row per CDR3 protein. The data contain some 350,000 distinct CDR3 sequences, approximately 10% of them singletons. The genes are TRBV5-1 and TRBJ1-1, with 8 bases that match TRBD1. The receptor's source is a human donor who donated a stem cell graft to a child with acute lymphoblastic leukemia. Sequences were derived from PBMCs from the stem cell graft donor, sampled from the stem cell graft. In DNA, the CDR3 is TGCGCCAGCAGAAAAGGACAGGGACGCGAGACTGAAGCTTTCTTT. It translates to CASRKGQGRETEAFF.